The 7 T cell receptor beta chains reported below all come from one sample, sequenced in a study of CXCR3-negative and CXCR3-positive naive CD8 T cells. Study observations and caveats: The TRB CDR3s that CXCR3-positive naive cells carried were more hydrophobic than those of CXCR3-negative naive cells.

No antigen has been assigned to these receptors. 5' RACE with UMI labels generated the TRB cDNA libraries. TCRdb re-analyzed the 5' RACE reads; it lists each CDR3 protein once, without DNA. This repertoire comprises more than 70,000 distinct CDR3 sequences; its ten largest clones make up approximately 0.67%. The sequencing input was naive CXCR3+ CD8+ T cells from blood. Noted subset: CD45RO-CCR7+CD27+CD95- naive CD8+ T cells expressing CXCR3 (TNR3+). All receptors come from a human donor in good health. Some clones in this sample may be carry-over from other donors' samples.

The chain uses TRBV28 and TRBJ1-5; the TRBD1 assignment by TCRdb is unverifiable without DNA. The CDR3 has 14 residues. Germline CDR1 reads MDHEN; CDR2 reads SYDVKM. The CDR3 spells CASSSGTGGQPQHF.

The chain combines TRBV5-6 with TRBJ2-2. CDR1 is SGHDT and CDR2 is YYEEEE in the germline V gene. The CDR3 is 12 residues long. The CDR3 sequence: CASSLGQGELFF. Full variable domain (outside the CDR3, taken from reference TRBV5-6 and TRBJ2-2): DAGVTQSPTHLIKTRGQQVTLRCSPKSGHDTVSWYQQALGQGPQFIFQYYEEEERQRGNFPDRFSGHQFPNYSSELNVNALLLGDSALYLCASSLGQGELFFGEGSRLTVL.

V is TRBV28 and J is TRBJ2-7. The CDR3 is 14 residues long. The germline gives CDR1 MDHEN, CDR2 SYDVKM. CDR3: CASSLSRDSYEQYF. Using reference TRBV28 and TRBJ2-7 for the parts outside the CDR3, the full variable domain is DVKVTQSSRYLVKRTGEKVFLECVQDMDHENMFWYRQDPGLGLRLIYFSYDVKMKEKGDIPEGYSVSREKKERFSLILESASTNQTSMYLCASSLSRDSYEQYFGPGTRLTVT.

The chain uses TRBV9 and TRBJ2-7; TCRdb returns TRBD2, unconfirmable since there is no DNA. The CDR3 spans 15 residues. Per germline, CDR1 SGDLS and CDR2 YYNGEE. CDR3 in amino acids: CASSAPGEGSYEQYF.

V gene TRBV15 combines with J gene TRBJ2-7. The CDR3 has 14 amino acids. Germline assignment: CDR1 LNHNV and CDR2 YYDKDF (reference sequence). The CDR3 loop reads CATSRTGSSYEQYF.

This sequence joins TRBV7-9 and TRBJ2-1. The CDR3 loop spans 15 amino acids. Germline CDR1 reads SEHNR; CDR2 reads FQNEAQ (reference sequence). The CDR3 loop reads CASSLSGSSYNEQFF.

V gene TRBV7-8 combines with J gene TRBJ2-7; there is no DNA to check the TCRdb D call of TRBD1. Germline loops: CDR1 SGHVS, CDR2 FQNEAQ. The CDR3 consists of 13 residues. The CDR3 loop reads CASSMGQDYEQYF.